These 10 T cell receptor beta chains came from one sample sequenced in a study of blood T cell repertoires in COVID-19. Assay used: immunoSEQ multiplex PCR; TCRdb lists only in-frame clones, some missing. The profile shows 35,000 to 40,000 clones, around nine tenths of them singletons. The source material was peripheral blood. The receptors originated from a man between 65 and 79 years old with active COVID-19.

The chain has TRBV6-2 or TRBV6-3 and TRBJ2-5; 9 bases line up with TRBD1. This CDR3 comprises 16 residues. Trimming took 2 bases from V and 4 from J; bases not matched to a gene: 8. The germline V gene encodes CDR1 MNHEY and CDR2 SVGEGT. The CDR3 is CASSYTDRGFGETQYF. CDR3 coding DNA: TGTGCCAGCAGTTACACGGACAGGGGCTTCGGAGAGACCCAGTACTTC.

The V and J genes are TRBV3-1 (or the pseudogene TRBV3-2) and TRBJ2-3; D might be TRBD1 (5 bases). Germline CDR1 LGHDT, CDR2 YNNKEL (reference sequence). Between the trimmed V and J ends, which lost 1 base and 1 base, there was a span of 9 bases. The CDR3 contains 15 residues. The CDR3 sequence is CASSQGTTRTDTQYF. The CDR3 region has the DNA TGTGCCAGCAGCCAAGGGACAACACGCACAGATACGCAGTATTTT.

Here the CDR3 reads CASSQAQTSENTDTQYF. CDR3 DNA sequence: TGCGCCAGCAGCCAAGCCCAAACTAGCGAGAACACAGATACGCAGTATTTT. The V call is TRBV4-1, the J call TRBJ2-3, with 7 bases fitting TRBD2. The CDR3 is made up of 17 amino acids. Per germline, CDR1 MGHRA and CDR2 YSYEKL. After removal of 1 base from V and 2 bases from J, the junction contained 9 bases not matched to a gene.

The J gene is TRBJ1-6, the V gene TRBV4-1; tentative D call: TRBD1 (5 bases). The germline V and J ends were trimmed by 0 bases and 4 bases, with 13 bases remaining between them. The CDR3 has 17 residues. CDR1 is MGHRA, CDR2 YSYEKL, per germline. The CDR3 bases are TGCGCCAGCAGCCAAGATTTGACAGAAAAGTATAATTCACCCCTCCACTTT. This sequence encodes CASSQDLTEKYNSPLHF.

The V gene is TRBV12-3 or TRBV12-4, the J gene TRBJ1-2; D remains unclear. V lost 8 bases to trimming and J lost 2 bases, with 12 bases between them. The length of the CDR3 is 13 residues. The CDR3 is CASRPSRNYGYTF. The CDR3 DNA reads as TGTGCCAGCCGGCCCTCGAGGAACTATGGCTACACCTTC.

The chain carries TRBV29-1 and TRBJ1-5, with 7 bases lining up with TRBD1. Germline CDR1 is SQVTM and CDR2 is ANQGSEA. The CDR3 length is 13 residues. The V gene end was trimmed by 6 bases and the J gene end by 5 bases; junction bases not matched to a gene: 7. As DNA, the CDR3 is TGCAGCGTCAAAAGGGGGCCCGATCAGCCCCAGCATTTT. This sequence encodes CSVKRGPDQPQHF.

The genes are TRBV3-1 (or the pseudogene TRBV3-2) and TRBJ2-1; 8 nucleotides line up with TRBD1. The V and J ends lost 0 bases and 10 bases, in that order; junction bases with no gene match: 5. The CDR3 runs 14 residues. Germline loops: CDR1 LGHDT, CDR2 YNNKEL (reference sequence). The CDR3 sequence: CASSQDTTGAEQFF. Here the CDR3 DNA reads TGTGCCAGCAGCCAAGATACGACAGGGGCCGAGCAGTTCTTC.

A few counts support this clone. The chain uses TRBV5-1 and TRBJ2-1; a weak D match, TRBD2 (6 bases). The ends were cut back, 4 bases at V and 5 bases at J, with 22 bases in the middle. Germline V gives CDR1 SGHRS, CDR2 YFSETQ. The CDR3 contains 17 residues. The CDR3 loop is CASSHILATQLNNEQFF. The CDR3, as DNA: TGCGCCAGCAGCCACATACTAGCCACCCAATTGAACAATGAGCAGTTCTTC.

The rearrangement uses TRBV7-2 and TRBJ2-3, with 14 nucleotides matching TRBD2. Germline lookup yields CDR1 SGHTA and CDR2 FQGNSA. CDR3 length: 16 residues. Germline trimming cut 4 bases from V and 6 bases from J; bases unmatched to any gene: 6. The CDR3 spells CASSSGLAGVFDTQYF. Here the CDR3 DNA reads TGTGCCAGCAGCTCGGGACTAGCGGGGGTGTTCGATACGCAGTATTTT.

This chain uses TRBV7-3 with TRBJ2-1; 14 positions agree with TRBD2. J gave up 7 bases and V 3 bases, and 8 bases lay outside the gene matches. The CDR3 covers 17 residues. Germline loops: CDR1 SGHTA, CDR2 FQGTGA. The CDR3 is CASSFPGTSGSRNEQFF. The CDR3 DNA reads TGTGCCAGCAGCTTCCCCGGGACTAGCGGGAGTAGGAATGAGCAGTTCTTC.